Sequencing of this TCR beta chain was carried out in a study of early T cells in non-severe SARS-CoV-2 infection. In its sample, this clonotype was seen a few times. TCRdb reanalysed the 5' RACE reads using MiXCR and keeps one entry per CDR3 protein. The table includes tens of thousands of distinct CDR3 sequences, about 3.8% detected once. CDR3 length: 15 residues. With 1 base removed from V and 1 base from J, the gap between germline ends came to 10 bases. Germline V gives CDR1 SEHNR, CDR2 FQNEAQ (reference sequence). The V call is TRBV7-9, the J call TRBJ1-1; D gene uncertain. This sequence was found in an adult who was a healthcare worker with PCR-confirmed SARS-CoV-2 infection or an uninfected control (not recorded which). The sequenced sample consisted of whole blood. CDR3 nucleotides: TGTGCCAGCAGCTTAGGGCAGGCGTCGAACACTGAAGCTTTCTTT. Translating it yields CASSLGQASNTEAFF.